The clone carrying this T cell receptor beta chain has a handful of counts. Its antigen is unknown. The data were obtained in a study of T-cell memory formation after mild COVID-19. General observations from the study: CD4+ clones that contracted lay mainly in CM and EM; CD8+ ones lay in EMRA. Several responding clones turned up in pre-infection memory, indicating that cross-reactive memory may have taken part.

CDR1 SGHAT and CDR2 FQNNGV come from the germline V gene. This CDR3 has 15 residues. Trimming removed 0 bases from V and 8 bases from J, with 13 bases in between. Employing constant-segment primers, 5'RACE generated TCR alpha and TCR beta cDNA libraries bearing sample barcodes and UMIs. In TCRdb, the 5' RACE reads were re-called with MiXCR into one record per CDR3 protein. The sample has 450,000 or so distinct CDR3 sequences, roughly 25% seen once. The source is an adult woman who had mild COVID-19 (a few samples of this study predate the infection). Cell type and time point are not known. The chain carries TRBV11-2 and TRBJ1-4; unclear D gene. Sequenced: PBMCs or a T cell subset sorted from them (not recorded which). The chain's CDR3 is CASSLDGRVGEKLFF. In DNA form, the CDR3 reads TGTGCCAGCAGCTTAGATGGGCGAGTTGGCGAAAAACTGTTTTTT. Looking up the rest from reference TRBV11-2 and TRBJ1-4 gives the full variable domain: EAGVAQSPRYKIIEKRQSVAFWCNPISGHATLYWYQQILGQGPKLLIQFQNNGVVDDSQLPKDRFSAERLKGVDSTLKIQPAKLEDSAVYLCASSLDGRVGEKLFFGSGTQLSVL.